Listed below are T cell receptor beta chains from one sample, sequenced in a study of naive and memory T cell subsets. TCRdb called the UMI-ligation and nested PCR reads again in MiXCR, with one record for every CDR3 protein. The sample lists roughly 98,000 distinct CDR3 sequences, 6% to 7.5% occurring once. Material for sequencing was central memory CD4+ T cells from blood. These receptors originate from a human donor in good health. The CDR3 runs from the conserved cysteine through the conserved F or W. D genes are given only for firm matches. Clone sizes are given selectively: once, few, many, or a class where the clone is expanded.

CDR3 protein,CDR3 DNA,CDR3 length,J gene,clone size,D gene,V gene
CASSFRDRGRGGYTF,TGTGCCAGCAGCTTCCGGGACAGGGGGCGCGGTGGCTACACCTTC,15,TRBJ1-2,many,TRBD1,TRBV7-2
CASSQDYGGASEQFF,TGCGCCAGCAGCCAGGACTACGGGGGGGCAAGTGAGCAGTTCTTC,15,TRBJ2-1,few,TRBD2,TRBV4-3
CASSPGGTLFLGEQYF,TGTGCCAGCAGCCCCGGGGGGACCCTATTCCTTGGCGAGCAGTACTTC,16,TRBJ2-7,few,TRBD2,TRBV7-2
CASTWELAGGQYF,TGTGCCAGCACCTGGGAACTAGCGGGGGGGCAGTATTTT,13,TRBJ2-3,few,TRBD2,TRBV6-2/TRBV6-3
CSVVTDADEQYF,TGCAGCGTTGTAACAGATGCTGACGAGCAGTACTTC,12,TRBJ2-7,many,.,TRBV29-1
CASSLADTPSYEQYF,TGCGCCAGCAGCTTGGCGGACACCCCTTCCTACGAGCAGTACTTC,15,TRBJ2-7,many,.,TRBV5-1
CASSLSGITDTQYF,TGTGCCAGCAGTTTGTCCGGGATCACAGATACGCAGTATTTT,14,TRBJ2-3,.,.,TRBV28
CASSVQGGNQPQHF,TGTGCCAGCAGTGTACAGGGTGGCAATCAGCCCCAGCATTTT,14,TRBJ1-5,many,.,TRBV2
CASSQTLQGGYSPLHF,TGCGCCAGCAGCCAAACATTACAGGGTGGGTATTCACCCCTCCACTTT,16,TRBJ1-6,few,.,TRBV5-1
CASEGGVGDEQFF,TGTGCCAGCGAGGGAGGGGTGGGCGATGAGCAGTTCTTC,13,TRBJ2-1,many,TRBD2,TRBV5-4
CASSRTEGAFEAFF,TGTGCCAGCAGCCGGACGGAGGGGGCGTTTGAAGCTTTCTTT,14,TRBJ1-1,many,TRBD1,TRBV7-8
CSADWRSNEQFF,TGCAGTGCTGATTGGAGAAGCAATGAGCAGTTCTTC,12,TRBJ2-1,few,.,TRBV20-1
CASRVRDGLTGELFF,TGTGCCAGCAGGGTCCGGGACGGACTCACCGGGGAGCTGTTTTTT,15,TRBJ2-2,many,.,TRBV2
CASSPPPKSTDTQYF,TGTGCCAGCAGCCCTCCCCCCAAAAGCACAGATACGCAGTATTTT,15,TRBJ2-3,many,.,TRBV7-9
CASSGTGQQFF,TGTGCCAGCAGTGGGACAGGCCAGCAGTTCTTC,11,TRBJ2-1,many,TRBD1,TRBV2
CASSWTGVGEQYF,TGTGCCAGCAGCTGGACGGGAGTCGGGGAGCAGTACTTC,13,TRBJ2-7,many,.,TRBV7-6
CSAIAFRRQPQHF,TGCAGTGCTATAGCATTTAGACGCCAGCCCCAGCATTTT,13,TRBJ1-5,many,.,TRBV20-1
CASSQVGLIDRLSGNTIYF,TGTGCCAGCAGCCAAGTCGGGTTGATCGACAGACTCTCTGGAAACACCATATATTTT,19,TRBJ1-3,many,.,TRBV4-2
CASSLPGLAGGSDTQYF,TGCGCCAGCAGCTTACCGGGACTAGCGGGAGGCTCAGATACGCAGTATTTT,17,TRBJ2-3,.,TRBD2,TRBV5-1
CASSRGTGGTMNTEAFF,TGTGCCAGCTCACGCGGGACAGGGGGCACTATGAACACTGAAGCTTTCTTT,17,TRBJ1-1,many,TRBD1,TRBV18
CSAGAGSLTTRGEQFF,TGCAGTGCTGGAGCCGGCAGTCTAACTACCCGAGGGGAGCAGTTCTTC,16,TRBJ2-1,.,.,TRBV20-1
CASSRRGAGETQYF,TGTGCCAGCAGCCGGAGGGGGGCCGGAGAGACCCAGTACTTC,14,TRBJ2-5,.,.,TRBV7-8
CASSPPQRGDYYEQYF,TGTGCCAGCTCACCACCCCAACGGGGAGATTACTACGAGCAGTACTTC,16,TRBJ2-7,.,.,TRBV18
CSARDTRNTEAFF,TGCAGTGCTAGAGATACGCGGAACACTGAAGCTTTCTTT,13,TRBJ1-1,.,.,TRBV20-1
CASSFRQGGGRQDTQYF,TGTGCCAGCAGTTTCCGACAGGGGGGCGGGCGTCAAGATACGCAGTATTTT,17,TRBJ2-3,many,TRBD1,TRBV28
CASSVRWRRGVKNIQYF,TGTGCCAGCAGCGTTCGCTGGAGGAGAGGGGTCAAAAACATTCAGTACTTC,17,TRBJ2-4,many,.,TRBV5-6
CASSPASGGDTQYF,TGTGCCAGCTCACCGGCTAGCGGGGGAGATACGCAGTATTTT,14,TRBJ2-3,few,TRBD2,TRBV18
CASSLRRGGHSTDTQYF,TGTGCCAGCAGCTTAAGGCGGGGGGGGCATAGCACAGATACGCAGTATTTT,17,TRBJ2-3,.,TRBD2,TRBV11-2
CASSLGTGQGGEKLFF,TGTGCCAGCAGCCTCGGAACAGGACAGGGAGGAGAAAAACTGTTTTTT,16,TRBJ1-4,.,TRBD1,TRBV7-9
CASRDRAQNQPQHF,TGTGCCAGCAGAGACAGGGCTCAGAATCAGCCCCAGCATTTT,14,TRBJ1-5,.,TRBD1,TRBV2
CASSYLNQPQHF,TGTGCCAGTAGTTACCTCAATCAGCCCCAGCATTTT,12,TRBJ1-5,many,.,TRBV19
CASSLDPIFFGGDEQFF,TGTGCCAGCAGCTTAGATCCTATCTTTTTCGGGGGTGATGAGCAGTTCTTC,17,TRBJ2-1,few,.,TRBV11-3
CASSSITGGYSNQPQHF,TGTGCCAGCAGCTCGATAACAGGGGGTTATAGCAATCAGCCCCAGCATTTT,17,TRBJ1-5,many,TRBD1,TRBV7-8
CASSVEGQGYEQYF,TGTGCCAGCAGCGTCGAAGGTCAGGGCTACGAGCAGTACTTC,14,TRBJ2-7,many,.,TRBV9
CASSPGENIQYF,TGTGCCAGCAGCCCGGGGGAAAACATTCAGTACTTC,12,TRBJ2-4,.,.,TRBV28
CASSPRPASGLNYEQYF,TGTGCCAGCAGCCCACGCCCGGCTAGCGGGCTGAACTACGAGCAGTACTTC,17,TRBJ2-7,.,TRBD2,TRBV7-6
CASSSGQLYNEQFF,TGTGCCAGCAGCTCGGGACAGCTTTACAATGAGCAGTTCTTC,14,TRBJ2-1,.,TRBD1,TRBV7-2
CATSDLSGTGSTDTQYF,TGTGCCACCAGTGATTTGTCTGGGACAGGTAGCACAGATACGCAGTATTTT,17,TRBJ2-3,.,TRBD1,TRBV24-1
CASSDTSNEQYF,TGTGCCAGCAGCGACACTAGCAACGAGCAGTACTTC,12,TRBJ2-7,many,.,TRBV7-1
CASSPGSAVEFF,TGTGCCAGCAGCCCTGGGTCTGCGGTGGAGTTCTTC,12,TRBJ2-1,.,.,TRBV7-9
CSVGLLASETQYF,TGCAGCGTTGGCCTCCTCGCCTCGGAGACCCAGTACTTC,13,TRBJ2-5,many,.,TRBV29-1
CASSLGGVSSSKINNEQFF,TGTGCCAGCAGCTTGGGGGGGGTTTCGTCTAGCAAGATAAACAATGAGCAGTTCTTC,19,TRBJ2-1,.,TRBD2,TRBV7-9
CASTGQGTYGYTF,TGTGCCAGCACAGGACAGGGTACCTATGGCTACACCTTC,13,TRBJ1-2,many,TRBD1,TRBV6-2/TRBV6-3
CSARSGLAGGRTGELFF,TGCAGTGCTAGATCCGGACTAGCGGGGGGGCGCACCGGGGAGCTGTTTTTT,17,TRBJ2-2,few,TRBD2,TRBV20-1
CASSQGVLSSYNSPLHF,TGTGCCAGCAGCCAAGGGGTTCTTAGCTCCTATAATTCACCCCTCCACTTT,17,TRBJ1-6,many,.,TRBV3-1
CASSLVARAETQYF,TGTGCCAGCAGCTTAGTGGCTAGAGCAGAGACCCAGTACTTC,14,TRBJ2-5,.,.,TRBV7-2
CSAKGGNQPQHF,TGCAGTGCTAAGGGGGGCAATCAGCCCCAGCATTTT,12,TRBJ1-5,many,.,TRBV20-1
CASSKERGHEAFF,TGCGCCAGCAGCAAAGAACGGGGCCATGAAGCTTTCTTT,13,TRBJ1-1,many,.,TRBV5-1
CSASLGTFSYEQYF,TGCAGTGCTAGTTTGGGGACATTTTCCTACGAGCAGTACTTC,14,TRBJ2-7,.,.,TRBV20-1
CSVEDAEQYF,TGCAGCGTTGAAGATGCCGAGCAGTACTTC,10,TRBJ2-7,few,.,TRBV29-1
CASRETSGGARFETQYF,TGTGCCAGCAGGGAAACTAGCGGGGGGGCCCGTTTTGAGACCCAGTACTTC,17,TRBJ2-5,.,TRBD2,TRBV28
CASSLEWQLRYEQYF,TGTGCCAGCAGCTTGGAATGGCAGCTAAGATACGAGCAGTACTTC,15,TRBJ2-7,few,.,TRBV5-5
CSGRLAGNTGELFF,TGCAGCGGGAGACTAGCGGGGAACACCGGGGAGCTGTTTTTT,14,TRBJ2-2,many,TRBD2,TRBV29-1
CASLTGHTYEQYF,TGTGCCAGTCTTACAGGTCACACCTACGAGCAGTACTTC,13,TRBJ2-7,.,.,TRBV28
CASRDRGMNTEAFF,TGTGCCAGTCGAGACAGGGGAATGAACACTGAAGCTTTCTTT,14,TRBJ1-1,many,TRBD1,TRBV12-3/TRBV12-4